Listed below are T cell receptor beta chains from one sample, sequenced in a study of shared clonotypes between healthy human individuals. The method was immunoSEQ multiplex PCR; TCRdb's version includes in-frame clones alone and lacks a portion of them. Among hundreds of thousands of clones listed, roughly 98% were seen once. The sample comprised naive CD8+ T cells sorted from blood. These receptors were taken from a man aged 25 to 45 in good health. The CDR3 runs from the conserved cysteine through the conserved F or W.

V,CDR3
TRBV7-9,CASRAAQGRQEKLFF
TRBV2,CASYPGPGLAGENSYNEQFF
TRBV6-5,CASSYTLGGEAFF
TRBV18,CASSPGLVNYEQYF
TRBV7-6,CASSSDRLEAGNTIYF
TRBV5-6,CASSSAGQGRSYEQYF
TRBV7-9,CASTSGNYEQYF
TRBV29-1,CSVEESRGGAPYEQYF
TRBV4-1,CASSQGFRDRTTDTQYF
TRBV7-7,CASSPGTSGGGEQYF
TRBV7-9,CASSGTSGGIVGTQYF
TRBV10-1,CAQCPFTMYEQYF
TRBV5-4,CASSPGTSGISYEQYF
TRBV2,CASDPGLGRTGELFF
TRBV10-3,CAIRDPNSYEQYF
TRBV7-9,CASSPPAPNRVYEQYF
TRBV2,CASSKRLLATHSGANVLTF
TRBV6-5,CASRLGTDTQYF
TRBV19,CASRGKNTGELFF
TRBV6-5,CASSIQGENTYEQYF
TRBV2,CASRPAVYEQYF
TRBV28,CASSFQPQGNIQYF
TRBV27,CASRPLGSDYGYTF
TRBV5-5,CASSLAQKMDRPDGYTF
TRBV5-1,CASSSSGGEGPSVKNIQYF
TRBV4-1,CASSQNPGQGYEQYF
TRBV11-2,CASSSSYTRDRGNEQFF
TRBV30,CASESTDTQYF
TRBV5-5,CASSLTGEQYF
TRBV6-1,CASTEEAYQPQHF
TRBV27,CASSERGEQYF
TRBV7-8,CASSFFDRAINEKLFF
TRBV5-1,CASSSDREARGGGNQPQHF
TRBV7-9,CASSSGPGNTIYF
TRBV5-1,CASSPDRVGAGETQYF
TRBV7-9,CASSLRTGGAQETQYF
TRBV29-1,CSVDGGQDQETQYF
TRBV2,CASSTTGDQETQYF
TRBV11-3,CASSSRAGVGPSSYNEQFF
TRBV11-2,CASSLVGVDEAFF
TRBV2,CASSGSLAGVLDSYNEQFF
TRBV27,CASSSDRASGYTF
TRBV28,CASSFGDRDNEQFF
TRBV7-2,CASSFLEELFF
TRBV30,CAWSGDYEQYF
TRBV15,CATSRDRLAAIMGDEQFF
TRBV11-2,CASSLGQVPIKNYGYTF
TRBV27,CASSGSTYEQYF
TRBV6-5,CASSPSPSGYEQYF
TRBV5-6,CASSLGTANQPQHF
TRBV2,CASSGTSGVTDTQYF
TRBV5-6,CASSNSGRAWYEQYF
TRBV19,CASSIWDLGTGPYDQPQHF
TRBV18,CASSPRRTGDYVANEKLFF
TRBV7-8,CASSLGPRAVYEQYF
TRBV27,CASSLGAEDYEQYF
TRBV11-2,CASSLGADQPQHF
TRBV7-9,CASSFGQGSTDTQYF
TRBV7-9,CASSLDRGVEKLFF